These 6 T cell receptor beta chains were sequenced from one sample in a study of early T cells in non-severe SARS-CoV-2 infection (dated by TCRdb to the early 2020s). The library was made by 5' RACE. The instrument was a NextSeq 500. Using fastp at Q25 and MiXCR, TCRdb reprocessed the public reads and kept productive beta chains. Rows with one shared CDR3 protein collapse into an entry with the most common genes and DNA. The sample table records tens of thousands of distinct CDR3 sequences; approximately 6% of these occur just once. About 8% of the sample comes from the top ten. The sequencing sample was made of whole blood. The receptor set was obtained from an adult who was a healthcare worker with PCR-confirmed SARS-CoV-2 infection or an uninfected control (not recorded which).

V and J are TRBV30 and TRBJ2-7; 8 positions agree with TRBD2. Germline values: CDR1 GTSNPN, CDR2 SVGIG (reference sequence). The junction had 6 bases not matched to a gene; V was cut back by 0 bases and J by 2 bases. The CDR3 totals 15 residues. CDR3 bases: TGTGCCTGGAGTGTAGGGAGCGGGGGAACCTACGAGCAGTACTTC. Translation: CAWSVGSGGTYEQYF.

This clonotype was found a few times. This rearrangement joins TRBV7-2 to TRBJ1-1, with D hard to call. The germline CDR1 and CDR2 sequences are SGHTA and FQGNSA. V was trimmed by 1 base and J by 11 bases, leaving 17 bases between them. The CDR3 covers 14 residues. In DNA form, the CDR3 reads TGTGCCAGCAGCTTAGGTCCGGAAGGACCAACGGCTTTCTTT. Translation gives CASSLGPEGPTAFF. Full variable domain (missing parts from reference TRBV7-2 and TRBJ1-1): GAGVSQSPSNKVTEKGKDVELRCDPISGHTALYWYRQSLGQGLEFLIYFQGNSAPDKSGLPSDRFSAERTGGSVSTLTIQRTQQEDSAVYLCASSLGPEGPTAFFGQGTRLTVV.

The chain links TRBV5-5 to TRBJ1-6; TRBD1 is a possible D gene (5 bases). CDR3 length equals 14 residues. The V gene's germline CDR1 is SGHKS and CDR2 YYEKEE (reference sequence). V was cut by 4 bases and J by 10 bases, with 15 bases left in between. Written as DNA, the CDR3 is TGTGCCAGCAGCCTTGGGGCCTCGGGGTCACCCCTCCACTTT. Amino acid sequence: CASSLGASGSPLHF. Full variable domain (missing parts from reference TRBV5-5 and TRBJ1-6): DAGVTQSPTHLIKTRGQQVTLRCSPISGHKSVSWYQQVLGQGPQFIFQYYEKEERGRGNFPDRFSARQFPNYSSELNVNALLLGDSALYLCASSLGASGSPLHFGNGTRLTVT.

This chain uses TRBV25-1 with TRBJ1-3; tentatively, D is TRBD1 (6 bases). This CDR3 spans 15 amino acids. Germline V gene data show CDR1 as MGHDK and CDR2 as SYGVNS. Trimming cost V 1 base and J 5 bases, with 12 bases left between them. CDR3 in amino acids: CASSEFGGRRNTIYF. The CDR3 DNA reads as TGTGCCAGCAGTGAATTTGGGGGCCGGAGAAACACCATATATTTT.

This clonotype was counted only a few times. V and J are TRBV4-1 and TRBJ2-3; tentatively, D is TRBD1 (5 bases). The germline V gene has CDR1 MGHRA and CDR2 YSYEKL. This CDR3 contains 17 residues. V was shortened by 1 base and J by 5 bases, with 19 bases between the two germline ends. The CDR3 loop is CASSQVRQKQVGDTQYF. In DNA, the CDR3 is TGCGCCAGCAGCCAAGTTCGACAGAAACAAGTAGGAGATACGCAGTATTTT.

This clonotype appeared many times. The rearrangement uses TRBV20-1 and TRBJ1-3; TRBD1 aligns across 9 bases. The CDR3 runs 14 residues. Looked up from germline, CDR1 is DFQATT and CDR2 is SNEGSKA (reference sequence). The V gene end was trimmed by 6 bases and the J gene end by 6 bases; junction bases not matched to a gene: 9. The CDR3, as DNA: TGCAGTGCAACTACAGGGGGCAGTGAAAACACCATATATTTT. Translated, it gives CSATTGGSENTIYF.